This TCR beta chain is drawn from a study of siplizumab effects on memory and regulatory T cells. Study-level results: Memory cells seemed less diverse than naive T cells, which also seemed major contributors to the alloresponse.

Germline V gene sequence: CDR1 SGHRS, CDR2 YFSETQ. V was cut by 0 bases and J by 0 bases, with 5 bases left in between. The CDR3 runs 14 residues. Details on this clone: The antigen is unknown.

Data came from immunoSEQ multiplex PCR; TCRdb stores just in-frame clones and leaves some out. The data show about 91,000 clones, with approximately 97% seen just once and 0.031% held by the top ten. The V gene is TRBV5-1, the J gene TRBJ2-3; D may be TRBD2 (5 bases). This sequence was found in a human donor in good health. The sequenced sample was naive CD4+ T cells sorted from blood. Here the CDR3 DNA reads TGCGCCAGCAGCTTGGGGGAGAGCACAGATACGCAGTATTTT. Protein: CASSLGESTDTQYF.